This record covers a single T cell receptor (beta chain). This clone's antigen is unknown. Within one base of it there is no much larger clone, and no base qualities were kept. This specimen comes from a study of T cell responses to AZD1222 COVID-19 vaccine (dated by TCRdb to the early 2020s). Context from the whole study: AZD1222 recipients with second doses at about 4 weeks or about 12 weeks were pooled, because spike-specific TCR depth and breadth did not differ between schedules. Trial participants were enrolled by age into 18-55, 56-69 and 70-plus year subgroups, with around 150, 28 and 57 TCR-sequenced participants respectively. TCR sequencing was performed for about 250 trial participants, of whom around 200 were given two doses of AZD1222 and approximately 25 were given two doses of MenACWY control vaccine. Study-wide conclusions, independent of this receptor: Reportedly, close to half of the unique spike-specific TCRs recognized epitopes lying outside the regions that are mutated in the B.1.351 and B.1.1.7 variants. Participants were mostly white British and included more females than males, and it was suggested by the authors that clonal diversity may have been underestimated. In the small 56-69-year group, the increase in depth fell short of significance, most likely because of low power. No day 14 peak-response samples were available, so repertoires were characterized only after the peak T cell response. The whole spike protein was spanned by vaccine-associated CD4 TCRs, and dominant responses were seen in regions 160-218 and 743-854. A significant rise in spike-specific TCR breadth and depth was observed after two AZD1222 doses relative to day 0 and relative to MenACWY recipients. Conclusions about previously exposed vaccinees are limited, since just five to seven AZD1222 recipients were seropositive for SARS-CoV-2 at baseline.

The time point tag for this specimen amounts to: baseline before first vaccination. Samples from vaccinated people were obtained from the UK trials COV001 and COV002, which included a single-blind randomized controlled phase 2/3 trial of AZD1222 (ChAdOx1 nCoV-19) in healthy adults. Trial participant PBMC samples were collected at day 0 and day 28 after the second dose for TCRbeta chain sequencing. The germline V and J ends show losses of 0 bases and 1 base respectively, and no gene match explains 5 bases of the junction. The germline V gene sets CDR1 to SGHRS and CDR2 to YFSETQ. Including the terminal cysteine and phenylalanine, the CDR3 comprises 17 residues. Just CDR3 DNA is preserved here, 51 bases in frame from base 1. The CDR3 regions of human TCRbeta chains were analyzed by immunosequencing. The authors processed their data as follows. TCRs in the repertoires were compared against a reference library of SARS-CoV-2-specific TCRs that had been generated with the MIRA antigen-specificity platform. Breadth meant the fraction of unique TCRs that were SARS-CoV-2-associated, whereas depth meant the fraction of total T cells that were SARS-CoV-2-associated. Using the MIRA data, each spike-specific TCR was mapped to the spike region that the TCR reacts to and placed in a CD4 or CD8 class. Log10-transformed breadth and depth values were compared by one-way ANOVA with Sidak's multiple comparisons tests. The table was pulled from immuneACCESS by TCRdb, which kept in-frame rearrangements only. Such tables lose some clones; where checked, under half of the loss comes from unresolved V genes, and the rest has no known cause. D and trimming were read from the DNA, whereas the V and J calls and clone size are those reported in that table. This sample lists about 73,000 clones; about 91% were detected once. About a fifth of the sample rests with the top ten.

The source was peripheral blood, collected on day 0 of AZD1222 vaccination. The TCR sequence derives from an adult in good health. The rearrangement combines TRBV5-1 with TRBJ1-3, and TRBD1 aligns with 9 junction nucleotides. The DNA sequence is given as TGCGCCAGCAGCTTGGAAAGGACAGGGGTTTCTGGAAACACCATATATTTT. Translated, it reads CASSLERTGVSGNTIYF.